This T cell receptor beta chain was observed in a study of T cell clonality in common variable immunodeficiency. Study results and caveats: In common variable immunodeficiency, TCR beta chains reportedly carried fewer deletions and N-nucleotide insertions.

Germline values: CDR1 SGHTA, CDR2 FQGTGA. Trimming cost V 4 bases and J 3 bases; bases outside gene matches: 8. CDR3 size: 15 residues. This clone appeared many times. Its antigen is unidentified. Read coverage stops 3 residues before the CDR3 terminus; the germline J gene supplies the remainder. Data came from immunoSEQ multiplex PCR; TCRdb stores just in-frame clones and leaves some out. The sample was found to contain about 35,000 clones, and every one recurs. This chain connects TRBV7-3 to TRBJ2-7; TRBD2 matches 8 bases. The sequenced material came from peripheral blood mononuclear cells. The clonotype comes from a person between 18 and 75 years old in good health. The sequenced CDR3 bases are TGTGCCAGCAGCTCGCCTCCGGGACTAGACTACGAG. Protein product: CASSSPPGLDYE. The complete CDR3 sequence is CASSSPPGLDYEQYF. The full variable domain, rest sourced from reference TRBV7-3 and TRBJ2-7, is GAGVSQTPSNKVTEKGKYVELRCDPISGHTALYWYRQSLGQGPEFLIYFQGTGAADDSGLPNDRFFAVRPEGSVSTLKIQRTERGDSAVYLCASSSPPGLDYEQYFGPGTRLTVT.